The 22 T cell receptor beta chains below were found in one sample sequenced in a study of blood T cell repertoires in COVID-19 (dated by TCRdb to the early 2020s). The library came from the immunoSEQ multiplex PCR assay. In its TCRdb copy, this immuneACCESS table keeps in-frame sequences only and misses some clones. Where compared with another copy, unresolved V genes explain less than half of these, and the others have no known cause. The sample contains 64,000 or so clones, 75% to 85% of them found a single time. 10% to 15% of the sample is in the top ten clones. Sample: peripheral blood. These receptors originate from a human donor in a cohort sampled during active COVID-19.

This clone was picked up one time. CDR3: CASSLGTGTYTEAFF. The CDR3 DNA follows: TGTGCCAGCAGCTTGGGGACAGGGACATACACTGAAGCTTTCTTT. The rearrangement links TRBV5-6 to TRBJ1-1; 8 bases align to TRBD1. The CDR3 extends over 15 amino acids. Losses at the gene ends were 0 bases for V and 3 bases for J; bases not matched to a gene: 4. Germline CDR1 is SGHDT and CDR2 is YYEEEE.

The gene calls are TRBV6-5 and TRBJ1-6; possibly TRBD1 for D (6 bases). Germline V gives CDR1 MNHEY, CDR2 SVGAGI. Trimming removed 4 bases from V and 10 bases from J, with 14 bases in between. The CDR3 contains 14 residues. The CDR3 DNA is TGTGCCAGCAGTTCACCAAACAGGGTCTCACCCCTCCACTTT. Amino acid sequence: CASSSPNRVSPLHF.

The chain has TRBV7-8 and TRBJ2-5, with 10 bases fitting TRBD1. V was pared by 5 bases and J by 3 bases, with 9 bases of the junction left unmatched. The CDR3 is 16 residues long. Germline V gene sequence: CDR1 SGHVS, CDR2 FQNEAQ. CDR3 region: CASSLSWGTGEETQYF. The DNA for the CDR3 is TGTGCCAGCAGCCTTAGTTGGGGGACAGGGGAAGAGACCCAGTACTTC.

The CDR3 coding sequence is TGTGCCAGCAGTCTCGGATACGGCGCGGGCACAGATACGCAGTATTTT. Amino acid sequence: CASSLGYGAGTDTQYF. The chain combines TRBV28 with TRBJ2-3, with unresolved D. CDR1 and CDR2 (germline): MDHEN, SYDVKM. The CDR3 is 16 residues long. Trimming cost V 5 bases and J 1 base, with 16 bases left between them.

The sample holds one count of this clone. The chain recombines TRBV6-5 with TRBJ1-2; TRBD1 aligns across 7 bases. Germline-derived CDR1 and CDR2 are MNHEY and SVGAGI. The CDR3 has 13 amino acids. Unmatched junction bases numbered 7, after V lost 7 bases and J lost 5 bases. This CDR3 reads CASIKGQLYGYTF. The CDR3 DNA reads TGTGCCAGCATCAAGGGACAGTTATATGGCTACACCTTC.

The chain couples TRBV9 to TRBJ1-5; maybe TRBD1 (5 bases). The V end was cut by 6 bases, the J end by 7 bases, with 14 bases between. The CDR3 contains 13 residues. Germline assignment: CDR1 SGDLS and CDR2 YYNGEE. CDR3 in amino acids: CASMGRGTQPQHF. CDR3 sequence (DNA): TGTGCCAGCATGGGGAGGGGCACGCAGCCCCAGCATTTT. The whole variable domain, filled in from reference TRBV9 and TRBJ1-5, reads DSGVTQTPKHLITATGQRVTLRCSPRSGDLSVYWYQQSLDQGLQFLIQYYNGEERAKGNILERFSAQQFPDLHSELNLSSLELGDSALYFCASMGRGTQPQHFGDGTRLSIL.

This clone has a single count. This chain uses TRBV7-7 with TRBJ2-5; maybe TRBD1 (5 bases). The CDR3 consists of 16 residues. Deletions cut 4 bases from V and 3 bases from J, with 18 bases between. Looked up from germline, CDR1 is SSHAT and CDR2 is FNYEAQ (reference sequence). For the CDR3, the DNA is TGTGCCAGCAGCTCCCTTGGGGTCCAGGGAAAAGAGACCCAGTACTTC. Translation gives CASSSLGVQGKETQYF.

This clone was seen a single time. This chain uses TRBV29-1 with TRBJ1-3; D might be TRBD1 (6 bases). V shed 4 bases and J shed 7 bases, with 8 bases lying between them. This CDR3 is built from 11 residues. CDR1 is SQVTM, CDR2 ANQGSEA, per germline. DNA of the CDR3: TGCAGCGTTGGGGGGCTCAACACCATATATTTT. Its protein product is CSVGGLNTIYF.

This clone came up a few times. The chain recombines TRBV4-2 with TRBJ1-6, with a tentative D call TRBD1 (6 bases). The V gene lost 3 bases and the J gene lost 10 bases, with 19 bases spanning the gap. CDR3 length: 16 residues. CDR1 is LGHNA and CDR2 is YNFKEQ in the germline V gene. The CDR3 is CASSQTETGLGSPLHF. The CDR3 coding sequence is TGTGCCAGCAGCCAGACCGAAACAGGGTTAGGCTCACCCCTCCACTTT.

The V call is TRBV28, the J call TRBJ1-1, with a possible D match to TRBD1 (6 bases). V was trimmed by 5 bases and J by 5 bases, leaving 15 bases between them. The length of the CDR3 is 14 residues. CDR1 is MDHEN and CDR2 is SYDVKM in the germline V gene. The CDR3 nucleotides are TGTGCCAGCAGTCCCCCCAGGGGAGTTACTGAAGCTTTCTTT. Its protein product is CASSPPRGVTEAFF.

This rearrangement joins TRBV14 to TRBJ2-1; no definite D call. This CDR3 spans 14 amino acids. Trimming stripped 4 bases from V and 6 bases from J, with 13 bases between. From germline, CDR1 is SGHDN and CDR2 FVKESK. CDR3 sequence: CASSLTESLNEQFF. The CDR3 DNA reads TGTGCCAGCAGCCTCACGGAGTCCCTCAATGAGCAGTTCTTC.

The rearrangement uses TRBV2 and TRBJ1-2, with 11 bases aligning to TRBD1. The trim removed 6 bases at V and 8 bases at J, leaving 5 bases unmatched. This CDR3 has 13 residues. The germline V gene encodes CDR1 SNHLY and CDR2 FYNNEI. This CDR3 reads CASSPGTGGGYTF. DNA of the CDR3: TGTGCCAGCAGCCCCGGGACAGGGGGAGGCTACACCTTC.

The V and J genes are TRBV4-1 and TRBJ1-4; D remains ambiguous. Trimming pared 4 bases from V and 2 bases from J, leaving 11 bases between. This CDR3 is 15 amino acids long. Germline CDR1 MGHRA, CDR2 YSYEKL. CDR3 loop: CASSRAGLTNEKLFF. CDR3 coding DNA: TGCGCCAGCAGCCGGGCAGGACTTACTAATGAAAAACTGTTTTTT.

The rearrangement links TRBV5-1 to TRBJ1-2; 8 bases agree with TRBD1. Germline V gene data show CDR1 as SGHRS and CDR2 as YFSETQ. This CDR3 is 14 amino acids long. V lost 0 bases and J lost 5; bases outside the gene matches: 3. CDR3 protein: CASSLDGQGYGYTF. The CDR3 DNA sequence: TGCGCCAGCAGCTTGGACGGACAGGGATATGGCTACACCTTC.

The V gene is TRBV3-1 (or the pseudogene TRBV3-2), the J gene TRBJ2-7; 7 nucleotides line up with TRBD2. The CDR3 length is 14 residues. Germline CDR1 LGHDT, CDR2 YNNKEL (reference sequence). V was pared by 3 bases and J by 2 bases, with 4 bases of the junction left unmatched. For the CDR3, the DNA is TGTGCCAGCAGCCAGATCCTAGCGGCCTACGAGCAGTACTTC. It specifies CASSQILAAYEQYF.

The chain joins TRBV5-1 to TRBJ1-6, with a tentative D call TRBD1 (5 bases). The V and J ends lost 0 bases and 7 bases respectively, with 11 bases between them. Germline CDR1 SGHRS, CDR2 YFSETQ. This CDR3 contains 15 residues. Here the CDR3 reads CASSLGTQMNSPLHF. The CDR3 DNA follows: TGCGCCAGCAGCTTGGGGACACAGATGAATTCACCCCTCCACTTT.

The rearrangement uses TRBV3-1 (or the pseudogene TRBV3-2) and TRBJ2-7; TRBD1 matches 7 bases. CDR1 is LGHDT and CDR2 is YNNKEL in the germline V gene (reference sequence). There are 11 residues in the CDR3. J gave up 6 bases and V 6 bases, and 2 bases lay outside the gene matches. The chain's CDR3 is CASSRTGEQYV. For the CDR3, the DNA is TGTGCCAGCAGTCGGACAGGCGAGCAGTACGTC.

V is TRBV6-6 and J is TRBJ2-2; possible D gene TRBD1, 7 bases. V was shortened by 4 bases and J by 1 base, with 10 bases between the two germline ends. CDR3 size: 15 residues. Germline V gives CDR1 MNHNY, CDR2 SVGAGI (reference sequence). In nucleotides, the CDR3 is TGTGCCAGCAGTTTCAGGGGGGAGAACACCGGGGAGCTGTTTTTT. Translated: CASSFRGENTGELFF.

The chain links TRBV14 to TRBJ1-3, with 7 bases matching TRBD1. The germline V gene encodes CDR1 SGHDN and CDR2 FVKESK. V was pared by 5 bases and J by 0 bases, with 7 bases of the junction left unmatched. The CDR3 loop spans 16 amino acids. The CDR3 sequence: CASSTGQLYSGNTIYF. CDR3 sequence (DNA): TGTGCCAGCAGCACGGGACAGCTATACTCTGGAAACACCATATATTTT.

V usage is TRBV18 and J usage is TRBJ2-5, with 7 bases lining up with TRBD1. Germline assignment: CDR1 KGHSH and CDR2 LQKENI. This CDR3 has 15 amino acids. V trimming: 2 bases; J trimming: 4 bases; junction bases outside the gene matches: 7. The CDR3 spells CASSPYRGIGETQYF. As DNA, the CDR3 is TGTGCCAGCTCACCATACAGGGGAATTGGAGAGACCCAGTACTTC. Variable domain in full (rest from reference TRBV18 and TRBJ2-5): NAGVMQNPRHLVRRRGQEARLRCSPMKGHSHVYWYRQLPEEGLKFMVYLQKENIIDESGMPKERFSAEFPKEGPSILRIQQVVRGDSAAYFCASSPYRGIGETQYFGPGTRLLVL.

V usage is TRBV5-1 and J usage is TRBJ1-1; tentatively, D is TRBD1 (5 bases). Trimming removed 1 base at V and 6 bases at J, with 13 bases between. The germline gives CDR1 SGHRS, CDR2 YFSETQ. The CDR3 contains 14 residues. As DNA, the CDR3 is TGCGCCAGCAGCTTGAAGGGGCTCTCCGCTGAAGCTTTCTTT. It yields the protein CASSLKGLSAEAFF. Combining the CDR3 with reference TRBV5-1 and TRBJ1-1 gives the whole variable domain KAGVTQTPRYLIKTRGQQVTLSCSPISGHRSVSWYQQTPGQGLQFLFEYFSETQRNKGNFPGRFSGRQFSNSRSEMNVSTLELGDSALYLCASSLKGLSAEAFFGQGTRLTVV.

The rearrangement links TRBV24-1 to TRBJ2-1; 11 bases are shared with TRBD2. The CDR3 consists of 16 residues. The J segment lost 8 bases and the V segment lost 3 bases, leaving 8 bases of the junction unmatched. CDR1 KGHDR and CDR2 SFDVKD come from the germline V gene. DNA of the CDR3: TGTGCCACCAGTGATATAATAGCGGGGGGGCTTTATGAGCAGTTCTTC. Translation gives CATSDIIAGGLYEQFF.